A selection of T cell receptor beta chains follows, all from one sample in a study of blood T cell repertoires in COVID-19. The repertoire was sequenced with immunoSEQ multiplex PCR; TCRdb's copy has only in-frame clones and lacks some. The profile shows 150,000 or so clones, about nine tenths of them singletons. The sample taken for sequencing was peripheral blood. All receptors come from a man aged 25 to 40 with COVID-19, enrolled during active disease. Each CDR3 is given with its conserved first and last residue. A D gene is named only where the DNA matches it firmly. Not all rows give a size; the values are once, few, many and, for expanded clones, a class.

j_call: TRBJ1-5
d_call: -
clone_size: -
v_call: TRBV7-9
cdr3_aa: CASSYQGGQEPQHF
cdr3_nt: TGTGCCAGCAGTTATCAAGGGGGTCAGGAGCCCCAGCATTTT

j_call: TRBJ1-1
d_call: -
clone_size: -
v_call: TRBV6-5
cdr3_aa: CASSYLDTLNTEAFF
cdr3_nt: TGTGCCAGCAGTTACTTAGACACTTTGAACACTGAAGCTTTCTTT

j_call: TRBJ2-3
d_call: TRBD2
clone_size: -
v_call: TRBV5-1
cdr3_aa: CASSSSGTSGYTQYF
cdr3_nt: TGCGCCAGCAGCTCCTCCGGGACTAGCGGGTATACGCAGTATTTT

j_call: TRBJ1-1
d_call: -
clone_size: few
v_call: TRBV12-3/TRBV12-4
cdr3_aa: CASIWGGTEAFF
cdr3_nt: TGTGCCAGCATCTGGGGGGGCACTGAAGCTTTCTTT

j_call: TRBJ2-1
d_call: -
clone_size: -
v_call: TRBV2
cdr3_aa: CASSDRDEQFF
cdr3_nt: TGTGCCAGCAGTGACAGGGATGAGCAGTTCTTC

j_call: TRBJ2-3
d_call: -
clone_size: -
v_call: TRBV19
cdr3_aa: CASSILGLPTDTQYF
cdr3_nt: TGTGCCAGTAGTATCCTAGGACTTCCCACAGATACGCAGTATTTT

j_call: TRBJ2-1
d_call: -
clone_size: once
v_call: TRBV5-1
cdr3_aa: CASSEGGSYNEQFF
cdr3_nt: TGCGCCAGCAGCGAGGGAGGCTCCTACAATGAGCAGTTCTTC

j_call: TRBJ1-4
d_call: -
clone_size: few
v_call: TRBV2
cdr3_aa: CASRIGTRAMMLFF
cdr3_nt: TGTGCCAGCAGAATCGGGACACGGGCGATGATGCTGTTTTTT

j_call: TRBJ2-2
d_call: TRBD2
clone_size: -
v_call: TRBV9
cdr3_aa: CASSVLSGGANTGELFF
cdr3_nt: TGTGCCAGCAGCGTACTTAGCGGGGGGGCGAACACCGGGGAGCTGTTTTTT

j_call: TRBJ2-1
d_call: -
clone_size: -
v_call: TRBV18
cdr3_aa: CASSTTGQSYNEQFF
cdr3_nt: TGTGCCAGCTCGACGACTGGACAGTCTTACAATGAGCAGTTCTTC

j_call: TRBJ1-3
d_call: -
clone_size: -
v_call: TRBV7-8
cdr3_aa: CASSLTAYSGNTIYF
cdr3_nt: TGTGCCAGCAGCCTAACAGCTTACTCTGGAAACACCATATATTTT

j_call: TRBJ1-3
d_call: -
clone_size: -
v_call: TRBV28
cdr3_aa: CASSSAEGDRNTIYF
cdr3_nt: TGTGCCAGCAGTTCCGCCGAGGGGGACCGAAACACCATATATTTT

j_call: TRBJ1-1
d_call: -
clone_size: -
v_call: TRBV6-2/TRBV6-3
cdr3_aa: CASSPGLLPLTEAFF
cdr3_nt: TGTGCCAGCAGCCCGGGACTCCTACCCTTGACTGAAGCTTTCTTT

j_call: TRBJ1-4
d_call: -
clone_size: -
v_call: TRBV5-1
cdr3_aa: CASSQTTGREKLFF
cdr3_nt: TGCGCCAGCAGCCAGACTACAGGGCGTGAAAAACTGTTTTTT

j_call: TRBJ2-1
d_call: -
clone_size: -
v_call: TRBV4-2
cdr3_aa: CASSQDLGGSYNEQFF
cdr3_nt: TGTGCCAGCAGCCAAGATCTAGGGGGCTCCTACAATGAGCAGTTCTTC

j_call: TRBJ1-3
d_call: -
clone_size: -
v_call: TRBV20-1
cdr3_aa: CSARSGNTIYF
cdr3_nt: TGCAGTGCTAGGTCGGGAAACACCATATATTTT

j_call: TRBJ1-1
d_call: TRBD1
clone_size: few
v_call: TRBV7-9
cdr3_aa: CASSWASGTGLRSEAFF
cdr3_nt: TGTGCCAGCAGCTGGGCTTCCGGGACAGGGCTTCGAAGTGAAGCTTTCTTT

j_call: TRBJ1-3
d_call: -
clone_size: -
v_call: TRBV5-4
cdr3_aa: CASSTGPSSGNTIYF
cdr3_nt: TGTGCCAGCAGCACCGGTCCTTCCTCTGGAAACACCATATATTTT

j_call: TRBJ1-2
d_call: -
clone_size: -
v_call: TRBV5-1
cdr3_aa: CASSLAAQGSYGYTF
cdr3_nt: TGCGCCAGCAGCTTGGCTGCCCAGGGGTCCTATGGCTACACCTTC

j_call: TRBJ2-7
d_call: TRBD1
clone_size: -
v_call: TRBV7-8
cdr3_aa: CASTPGQGLSYEQYF
cdr3_nt: TGTGCCAGCACTCCGGGACAGGGCCTCTCCTACGAGCAGTACTTC

j_call: TRBJ1-2
d_call: -
clone_size: -
v_call: TRBV9
cdr3_aa: CASSVEAGNYGYTF
cdr3_nt: TGTGCCAGCAGCGTAGAGGCGGGTAACTATGGCTACACCTTC

j_call: TRBJ2-7
d_call: -
clone_size: -
v_call: TRBV5-4
cdr3_aa: CASSPRQDSYEQYF
cdr3_nt: TGTGCCAGCAGCCCCCGACAGGACTCCTACGAGCAGTACTTC

j_call: TRBJ1-2
d_call: -
clone_size: -
v_call: TRBV7-8
cdr3_aa: CASSSRGIDRNYGYTF
cdr3_nt: TGTGCCAGCAGCTCCCGCGGCATTGACAGGAACTATGGCTACACCTTC